Shown below are 21 T cell receptor beta chains from a single sample sequenced in a study of tumour-infiltrating T cells in Burkitt lymphoma. TCRdb keeps only in-frame clones here, not all; method: immunoSEQ multiplex PCR. The table lists some 7,800 clones, around 72% of them singletons. The source material was tumor tissue. These receptors were obtained from a human donor with diffuse large B-cell lymphoma.

V and J are TRBV5-1 and TRBJ2-3; D unresolved. In germline, CDR1 is SGHRS, CDR2 YFSETQ. Trimming removed 6 bases from V and 4 bases from J, with 12 bases in between. The length of the CDR3 is 13 residues. CDR3 sequence (DNA): TGCGCCAGCAACCAAGGCGTATCAGATACGCAGTATTTT. Translating it yields CASNQGVSDTQYF.

This clone turned up a few times. The rearrangement joins TRBV5-6 to TRBJ2-5, with a tentative D call TRBD1 (6 bases). Germline loops: CDR1 SGHDT, CDR2 YYEEEE. V was clipped by 2 bases and J by 4 bases, with 18 bases between them. There are 16 residues in the CDR3. The CDR3 sequence: CASSLDQTGRRETQYF. CDR3 in DNA: TGTGCCAGCAGCTTAGACCAGACAGGCAGGAGAGAGACCCAGTACTTC.

The chain links TRBV5-4 to TRBJ2-1; TRBD2 agrees at 9 bases. The CDR3 has 16 residues. Germline CDR1 and CDR2: SGHNT and YYREEE (reference sequence). V dropped 0 bases and J dropped 8; count of bases not matched to a gene: 9. The CDR3 protein is CASSLGLAGRKDEQFF. CDR3 DNA sequence: TGTGCCAGCAGCTTGGGTCTAGCGGGGAGAAAGGATGAGCAGTTCTTC.

The V call is TRBV5-1, the J call TRBJ1-4; D gene ambiguous. This CDR3 region has 15 residues. V was trimmed by 0 bases and J by 0 bases, leaving 6 bases between them. From germline, CDR1 is SGHRS and CDR2 YFSETQ. This CDR3 is CASSLGLATNEKLFF. The CDR3 bases are TGCGCCAGCAGCTTGGGTCTGGCAACTAATGAAAAACTGTTTTTT. Looking up the rest from reference TRBV5-1 and TRBJ1-4 gives the full variable domain: KAGVTQTPRYLIKTRGQQVTLSCSPISGHRSVSWYQQTPGQGLQFLFEYFSETQRNKGNFPGRFSGRQFSNSRSEMNVSTLELGDSALYLCASSLGLATNEKLFFGSGTQLSVL.

This chain joins TRBV7-9 and TRBJ2-3; weak D call: TRBD2 (6 bases). V was cut by 2 bases and J by 4 bases, with 10 bases left in between. This CDR3 is built from 14 residues. Germline CDR1 is SEHNR and CDR2 is FQNEAQ (reference sequence). The CDR3 loop is CASSLWRGPDTQYF. CDR3 DNA: TGTGCCAGCAGCTTATGGCGGGGCCCAGATACGCAGTATTTT.

This clone was counted a few times. The chain combines TRBV11-2 with TRBJ2-7; D gene ambiguous. CDR1 is SGHAT and CDR2 is FQNNGV in the germline V gene. This CDR3 has 13 residues. V lost 3 bases to trimming and J lost 4 bases, with 10 bases between them. The CDR3 sequence: CASSFGSKYEQYF. The DNA of the CDR3 is TGTGCCAGCAGCTTTGGCAGTAAATACGAGCAGTACTTC.

This clone was detected only a few times. This chain uses TRBV5-1 with TRBJ2-5; TRBD2 matches at 7 bases. Germline assignment: CDR1 SGHRS and CDR2 YFSETQ. This CDR3 region has 17 residues. V was pared by 4 bases and J by 5 bases, with 17 bases of the junction left unmatched. The CDR3 spells CASSARLLGLRWETQYF. In DNA form, the CDR3 reads TGCGCCAGCAGCGCCCGTCTTTTGGGACTACGGTGGGAGACCCAGTACTTC.

The V call is TRBV4-1, the J call TRBJ1-3; weak D call: TRBD1 (6 bases). The CDR3 totals 15 residues. CDR1 is MGHRA and CDR2 is YSYEKL in the germline V gene. V lost 0 bases to trimming and J lost 3 bases, with 9 bases between them. CDR3 in amino acids: CASSQDAGDGNTIYF. The CDR3, as DNA: TGCGCCAGCAGCCAAGATGCAGGGGATGGAAACACCATATATTTT.

The chain recombines TRBV5-1 with TRBJ2-1; D may be TRBD2 (6 bases). CDR1 is SGHRS, CDR2 YFSETQ, per germline. Trimming left V 0 bases short and J 16 bases short, with 26 bases between. The CDR3 covers 16 residues. CDR3 residues: CASSLAGGDLDGMLFF. For the CDR3, the DNA is TGCGCCAGCAGCTTGGCAGGAGGGGATTTGGATGGGATGTTATTCTTC.

With regard to this clone: Within the sample, other DNA sequences also encode this same CDR3. Written as DNA, the CDR3 is TGTGCCAGCAGCGTAGCTCTGAACACTGAAGCTTTCTTT. This sequence encodes CASSVALNTEAFF. The rearrangement uses TRBV9 and TRBJ1-1; no clear D gene. Germline V gene sequence: CDR1 SGDLS, CDR2 YYNGEE. V was trimmed by 0 bases and J by 0 bases, leaving 3 bases between them. The CDR3 runs 13 residues.

This clone was observed a few times. V gene TRBV29-1 combines with J gene TRBJ2-1, with D perhaps TRBD1 or TRBD2 (5 bases each). Trimming removed 4 bases at V and 9 bases at J, with 7 bases between. The CDR3 is 10 residues long. Germline V lookup: CDR1 SQVTM, CDR2 ANQGSEA. CDR3 coding DNA: TGCAGCGTTGGGGGACCTGAGCAGTTCTTC. This encodes CSVGGPEQFF.

V and J are TRBV18 and TRBJ1-3; D gene uncertain. V was shortened by 3 bases and J by 1 base, with 7 bases between the two germline ends. Germline CDR1 is KGHSH and CDR2 is LQKENI. The CDR3 is 14 residues long. The CDR3 reads CASSPRESGNTIYF. Written as DNA, the CDR3 is TGTGCCAGCTCACCCCGCGAATCTGGAAACACCATATATTTT.

For the CDR3, the DNA is TGTGCCAGTAGACCCGGGACATCCTATGGCTACACCTTC. It codes for CASRPGTSYGYTF. The V gene is TRBV19, the J gene TRBJ1-2; D might be TRBD1 (6 bases). Germline CDR1 is LNHDA and CDR2 is SQIVND (reference sequence). CDR3 size: 13 residues. Trimming stripped 6 bases from V and 4 bases from J, with 12 bases between.

V gene TRBV19 combines with J gene TRBJ1-2; D remains ambiguous. V lost 3 bases and J 3 bases, leaving 8 bases between the germline ends. The CDR3 is made up of 13 amino acids. From germline, CDR1 is LNHDA and CDR2 SQIVND (reference sequence). CDR3 protein: CASSMNADYGYTF. In DNA form, the CDR3 reads TGTGCCAGTAGTATGAACGCCGACTATGGCTACACCTTC. Combining the CDR3 with reference TRBV19 and TRBJ1-2 gives the whole variable domain DGGITQSPKYLFRKEGQNVTLSCEQNLNHDAMYWYRQDPGQGLRLIYYSQIVNDFQKGDIAEGYSVSREKKESFPLTVTSAQKNPTAFYLCASSMNADYGYTFGSGTRLTVV.

The table lists this clone with a few counts. The V call is TRBV7-2, the J call TRBJ2-7; 9 bases align to TRBD2. Per the germline V gene, CDR1 is SGHTA and CDR2 is FQGNSA. Trimming cost V 5 bases and J 7 bases; bases outside gene matches: 9. This CDR3 is 14 amino acids long. The CDR3 DNA follows: TGTGCCAGCAGCCCGGGACTAGCTCTGGGAGAGCAGTACTTC. Protein sequence: CASSPGLALGEQYF.

V is TRBV2 and J is TRBJ1-1; TRBD1 agrees at 7 bases. The CDR3 runs to 12 residues. Unmatched junction bases numbered 4, after V lost 8 bases and J lost 4 bases. Germline V CDR1 and CDR2: SNHLY, FYNNEI. CDR3 nucleotide sequence: TGTGCCAGCGCAGGGGGGATCACTGAAGCTTTCTTT. This translates into CASAGGITEAFF.

This chain links TRBV5-3 with TRBJ1-2; 8 bases line up with TRBD1. TRBV5-3 is flagged as an ORF with uncertain function. V was pared by 3 bases and J by 12 bases, with 7 bases of the junction left unmatched. The length of the CDR3 is 12 residues. The CDR3 reads CARSSCDRGDTF. The CDR3 DNA is TGTGCCAGAAGCTCTTGCGACAGGGGCGACACCTTC.

The rearrangement joins TRBV5-1 to TRBJ1-6; weak D call: TRBD1 (6 bases). CDR1 is SGHRS, CDR2 YFSETQ, per germline. The V end was cut by 5 bases, the J end by 0 bases, with 12 bases between. The CDR3 length is 16 residues. CDR3 in amino acids: CASRGAQSSYNSPLHF. The CDR3 nucleotides are TGCGCCAGCAGGGGGGCCCAGAGCTCCTATAATTCACCCCTCCACTTT. The full variable domain, completed using reference TRBV5-1 and TRBJ1-6, is KAGVTQTPRYLIKTRGQQVTLSCSPISGHRSVSWYQQTPGQGLQFLFEYFSETQRNKGNFPGRFSGRQFSNSRSEMNVSTLELGDSALYLCASRGAQSSYNSPLHFGNGTRLTVT.

V is TRBV27 and J is TRBJ1-6, with D tentatively TRBD1 (5 bases). Germline CDR1 and CDR2: MNHEY and SMNVEV (reference sequence). This CDR3 has 13 amino acids. V was clipped by 4 bases and J by 10 bases, with 11 bases between them. DNA for the CDR3: TGTGCCAGCAGTTGGGACGGGGGGTCACCCCTCCACTTT. Amino acids: CASSWDGGSPLHF.

V and J are TRBV4-1 and TRBJ1-4; D might be TRBD1 (6 bases). Germline values: CDR1 MGHRA, CDR2 YSYEKL. The V and J ends lost 4 bases and 0 bases respectively, with 9 bases between them. This CDR3 is built from 15 residues. The chain's CDR3 is CASSRTGSTNEKLFF. The CDR3 DNA follows: TGCGCCAGCAGCCGAACAGGGTCAACTAATGAAAAACTGTTTTTT.

Concerning this clone: Within the sample, other DNA sequences also encode this same CDR3. This chain connects TRBV25-1 to TRBJ2-7, with unresolved D. The CDR3 extends over 11 amino acids. The ends were cut back, 7 bases at V and 4 bases at J, with 8 bases in the middle. Germline V CDR1 and CDR2: MGHDK, SYGVNS. The CDR3 reads CASTEGYEQYF. The CDR3 nucleotides read TGTGCCAGCACCGAAGGGTACGAGCAGTACTTC.